What follows is one TCR beta chain and its context. The data were obtained in a study of human T cells and chemical hapten exposure. Time point specified: patch test 3, about 24 weeks after DPC sensitization. This sample's treatment: therapeutic diphenylcyclopropenone sensitization with weekly scalp DPC. The CDR3 totals 15 residues. V was shortened by 4 bases and J by 2 bases, with 12 bases between the two germline ends. Germline CDR1 KGHSH, CDR2 LQKENI. TCRdb itself ran the RACE reads through MiXCR, one entry per CDR3 protein. The sample lists 210,000 or so distinct CDR3 sequences; approximately 26% were seen once.

Here the sequenced sample was whole blood, taken in connection with sensitization to the hapten diphenylcyclopropenone (DPC). The chain links TRBV18 to TRBJ1-5, with D possibly being TRBD1 (6 bases). This TCR was recovered from a woman between 40 and 50 years old with alopecia areata. Some clones in this sample may be carry-over from other donors' samples. The CDR3 DNA reads TGTGCCAGCTCACTAACAGGGAGTCGCAATCAGCCCCAGCATTTT. The encoded protein is CASSLTGSRNQPQHF.